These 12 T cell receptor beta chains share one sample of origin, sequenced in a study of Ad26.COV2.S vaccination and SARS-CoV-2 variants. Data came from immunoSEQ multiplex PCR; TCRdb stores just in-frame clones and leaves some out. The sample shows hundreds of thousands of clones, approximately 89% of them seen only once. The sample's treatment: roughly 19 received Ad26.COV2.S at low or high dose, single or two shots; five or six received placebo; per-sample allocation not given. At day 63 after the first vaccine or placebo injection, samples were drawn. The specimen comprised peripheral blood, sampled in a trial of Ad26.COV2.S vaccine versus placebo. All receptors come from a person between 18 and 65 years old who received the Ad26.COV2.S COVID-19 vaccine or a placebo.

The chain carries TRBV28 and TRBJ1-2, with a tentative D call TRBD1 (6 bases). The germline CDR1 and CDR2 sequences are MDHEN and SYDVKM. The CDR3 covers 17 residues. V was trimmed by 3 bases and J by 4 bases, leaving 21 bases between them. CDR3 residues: CASSFPRGRGVGYGYTF. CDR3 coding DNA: TGTGCCAGCAGTTTCCCCCGAGGCAGGGGTGTGGGCTATGGCTACACCTTC.

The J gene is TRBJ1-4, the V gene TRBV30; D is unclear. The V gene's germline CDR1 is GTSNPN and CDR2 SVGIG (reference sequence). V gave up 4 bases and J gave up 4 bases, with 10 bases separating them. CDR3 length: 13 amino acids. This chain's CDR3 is CAWTSGSNEKLFF. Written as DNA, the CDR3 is TGTGCCTGGACATCTGGGAGTAATGAAAAACTGTTTTTT. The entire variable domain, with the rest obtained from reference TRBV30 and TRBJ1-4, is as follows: SQTIHQWPATLVQPVGSPLSLECTVEGTSNPNLYWYRQAAGRGLQLLFYSVGIGQISSEVPQNLSASRPQDRQFILSSKKLLLSDSGFYLCAWTSGSNEKLFFGSGTQLSVL.

The CDR3 nucleotides are TGTGCCAGCAGCGGGCCGGAAAGGGGACAGGGCTATGGCTACACCTTC. It translates to CASSGPERGQGYGYTF. The V call is TRBV5-4, the J call TRBJ1-2, with 9 nucleotides matching TRBD1. The germline V gene has CDR1 SGHNT and CDR2 YYREEE (reference sequence). This CDR3 has 16 amino acids. J was trimmed by 4 bases and V by 4 bases; bases with no gene match: 11.

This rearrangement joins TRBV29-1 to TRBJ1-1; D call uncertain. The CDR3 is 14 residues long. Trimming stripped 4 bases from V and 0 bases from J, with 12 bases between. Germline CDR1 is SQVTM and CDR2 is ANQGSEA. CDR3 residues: CSVAGDTVNTEAFF. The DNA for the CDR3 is TGCAGCGTTGCCGGGGATACCGTGAACACTGAAGCTTTCTTT.

Here the CDR3 reads CASSTRLAVYNEQFF. In DNA, the CDR3 is TGTGCCAGCAGCACCCGACTAGCGGTCTACAATGAGCAGTTCTTC. This rearrangement joins TRBV11-2 to TRBJ2-1, with 9 bases fitting TRBD2. The CDR3 has 15 residues. Germline V gives CDR1 SGHAT, CDR2 FQNNGV. Trimming took 5 bases from V and 3 from J; bases not matched to a gene: 5. Full variable domain (remainder filled in from reference TRBV11-2 and TRBJ2-1): EAGVAQSPRYKIIEKRQSVAFWCNPISGHATLYWYQQILGQGPKLLIQFQNNGVVDDSQLPKDRFSAERLKGVDSTLKIQPAKLEDSAVYLCASSTRLAVYNEQFFGPGTRLTVL.

CDR3: CASSLSTGELFF. CDR3 coding DNA: TGTGCCAGCAGCCTTTCGACCGGGGAGCTGTTTTTT. The V gene is TRBV11-3, the J gene TRBJ2-2; the D is unclear. Trimming shortened V by 5 bases and J by 5 bases, and 6 bases separated the two germline ends. Germline assignment: CDR1 SGHNT and CDR2 YENEEA. The CDR3 totals 12 residues.

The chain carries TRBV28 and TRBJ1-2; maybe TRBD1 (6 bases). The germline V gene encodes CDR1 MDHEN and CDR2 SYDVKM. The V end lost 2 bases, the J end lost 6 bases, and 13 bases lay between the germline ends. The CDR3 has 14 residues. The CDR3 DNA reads TGTGCCAGCAGTTTACTCACAGGGAGCGATGGCTACACCTTC. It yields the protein CASSLLTGSDGYTF.

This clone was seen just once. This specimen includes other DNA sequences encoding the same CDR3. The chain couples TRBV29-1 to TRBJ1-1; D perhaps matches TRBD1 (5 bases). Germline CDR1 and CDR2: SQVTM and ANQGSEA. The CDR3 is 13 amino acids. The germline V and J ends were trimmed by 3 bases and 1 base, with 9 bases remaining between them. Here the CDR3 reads CSVEGQRNTEAFF. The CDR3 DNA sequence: TGCAGCGTTGAGGGGCAGCGGAACACTGAAGCTTTCTTT.

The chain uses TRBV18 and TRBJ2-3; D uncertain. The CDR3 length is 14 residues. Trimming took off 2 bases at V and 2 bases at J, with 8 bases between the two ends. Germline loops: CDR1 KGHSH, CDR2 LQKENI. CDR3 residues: CASSPVMNTDTQYF. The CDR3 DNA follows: TGTGCCAGCTCACCAGTCATGAACACAGATACGCAGTATTTT.

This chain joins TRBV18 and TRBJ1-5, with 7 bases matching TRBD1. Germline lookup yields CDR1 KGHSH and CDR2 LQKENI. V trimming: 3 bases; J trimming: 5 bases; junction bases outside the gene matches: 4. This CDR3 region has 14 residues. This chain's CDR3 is CASSPNRGDQPQHF. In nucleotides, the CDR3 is TGTGCCAGCTCACCGAACAGGGGAGATCAGCCCCAGCATTTT.

The CDR3: CASRYQETQYF. The DNA of the CDR3 is TGCGCCAGCAGGTACCAAGAGACCCAGTACTTC. V gene TRBV5-1 combines with J gene TRBJ2-5, with unresolved D. CDR1 and CDR2 (germline): SGHRS, YFSETQ. V was clipped by 5 bases and J by 0 bases, with 2 bases between them. The CDR3 loop spans 11 amino acids. Filled out from reference TRBV5-1 and TRBJ2-5, the complete variable domain reads KAGVTQTPRYLIKTRGQQVTLSCSPISGHRSVSWYQQTPGQGLQFLFEYFSETQRNKGNFPGRFSGRQFSNSRSEMNVSTLELGDSALYLCASRYQETQYFGPGTRLLVL.

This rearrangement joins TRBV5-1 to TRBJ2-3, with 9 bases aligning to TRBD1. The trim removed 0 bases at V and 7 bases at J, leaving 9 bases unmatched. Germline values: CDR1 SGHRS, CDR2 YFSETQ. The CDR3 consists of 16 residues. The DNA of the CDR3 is TGCGCCAGCAGCTTGGCCAGTCCGGACAGGGGTAATACGCAGTATTTT. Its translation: CASSLASPDRGNTQYF.